This paragraph reports one T cell receptor beta chain. Its antigen is unidentified. Other nucleotide sequences from this sample produce the same CDR3. The data are from a study of Ad26.COV2.S vaccination and SARS-CoV-2 variants. The study's findings and limits: Analyses of TCR breadth and depth may have underestimated total T cell responses.

The assay was immunoSEQ multiplex PCR, and TCRdb's table has in-frame clones only and misses some. The sample lists more than 150,000 clones, around 88% occurring once. This CDR3 has 11 residues. The ends were cut back, 6 bases at V and 1 base at J, with 4 bases in the middle. The germline CDR1 and CDR2 sequences are SNHLY and FYNNEI. Sequenced material: peripheral blood, taken after recovery from COVID-19. The J gene is TRBJ2-7, the V gene TRBV2; D call uncertain. The receptor was derived from a human donor who had recovered from COVID-19. The DNA for the CDR3 is TGTGCCAGCAGCCTTTCCTACGAGCAGTACTTC. This gives the protein CASSLSYEQYF.